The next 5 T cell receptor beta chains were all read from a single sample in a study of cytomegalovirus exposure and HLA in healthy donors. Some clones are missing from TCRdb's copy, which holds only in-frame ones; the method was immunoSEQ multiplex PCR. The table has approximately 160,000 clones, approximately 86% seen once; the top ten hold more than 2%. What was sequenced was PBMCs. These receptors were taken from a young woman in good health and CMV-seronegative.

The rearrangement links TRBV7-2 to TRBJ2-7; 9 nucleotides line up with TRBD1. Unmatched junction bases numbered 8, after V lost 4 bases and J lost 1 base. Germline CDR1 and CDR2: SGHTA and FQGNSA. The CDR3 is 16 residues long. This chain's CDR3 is CASSSWGQGRSYEQYF. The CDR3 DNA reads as TGTGCCAGCAGCTCCTGGGGACAGGGCAGGTCCTACGAGCAGTACTTC.

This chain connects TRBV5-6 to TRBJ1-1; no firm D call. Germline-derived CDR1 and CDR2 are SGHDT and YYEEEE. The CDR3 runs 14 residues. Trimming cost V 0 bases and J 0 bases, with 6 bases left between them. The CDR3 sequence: CASSLGRLNTEAFF. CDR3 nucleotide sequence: TGTGCCAGCAGCTTGGGCAGGTTGAACACTGAAGCTTTCTTT.

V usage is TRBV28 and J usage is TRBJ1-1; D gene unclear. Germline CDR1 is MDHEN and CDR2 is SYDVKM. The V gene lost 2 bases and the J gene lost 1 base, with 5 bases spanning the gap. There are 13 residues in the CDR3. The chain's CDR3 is CASSLAGNTEAFF. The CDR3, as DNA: TGTGCCAGCAGTTTAGCGGGGAACACTGAAGCTTTCTTT.

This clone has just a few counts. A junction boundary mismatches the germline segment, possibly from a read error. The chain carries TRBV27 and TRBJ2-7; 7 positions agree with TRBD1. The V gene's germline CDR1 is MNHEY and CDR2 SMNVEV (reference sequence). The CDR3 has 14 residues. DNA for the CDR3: TGTGCCAGCAGTCCCTGGACAGGAAAAGGTACGACTTCCTTC. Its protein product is CASSPWTGKGTTSF.

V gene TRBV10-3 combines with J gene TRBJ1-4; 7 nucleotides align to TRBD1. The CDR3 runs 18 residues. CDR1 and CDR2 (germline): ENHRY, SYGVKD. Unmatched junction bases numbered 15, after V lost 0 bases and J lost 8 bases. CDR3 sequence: CAISESLVWRDSTEKLFF. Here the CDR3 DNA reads TGTGCCATCAGTGAGTCTTTGGTGTGGCGGGACAGTACGGAAAAACTGTTTTTT.